Sequencing of this T cell receptor beta chain was carried out in a study of T cell repertoires in cytomegalovirus infection. Study in general: As its CMV epitopes, the study selected recently identified HLA-C-restricted and well-studied HLA-B-restricted targets. From public TCR beta signatures came an indication of both CMV infection and matching HLA type.

Trimming took off 4 bases at V and 6 bases at J, with 9 bases between the two ends. This CDR3 has 12 amino acids. Germline V gene data show CDR1 as SEHNR and CDR2 as FQNEAQ (reference sequence). Overall study results and limits: Carriers of CMV and the relevant HLA type were discriminated by public TCR beta frequency. HLA-C-restricted, CMV-specific TCR beta clonotypes were dominant ex vivo.

TCRdb reprocessed the reads with MiXCR, giving one entry per CDR3 protein. The sample holds 830,000 or so distinct CDR3 sequences, roughly 33% seen once. A few counts support this clonotype. The antigen remains undetermined. The rearrangement uses TRBV7-9 and TRBJ1-2; D gene uncertain. The specimen comprised cultured CD8+ T cells from PBMCs, sampled from culture after CMV antigen stimulation. This sequence originates from a human donor in good health (CMV status not recorded). Some clones in this sample may be carry-over from other donors' samples. The CDR3 spells CASSSLADGYTF. The CDR3 DNA sequence: TGTGCCAGCAGCTCACTCGCGGATGGCTACACCTTC.